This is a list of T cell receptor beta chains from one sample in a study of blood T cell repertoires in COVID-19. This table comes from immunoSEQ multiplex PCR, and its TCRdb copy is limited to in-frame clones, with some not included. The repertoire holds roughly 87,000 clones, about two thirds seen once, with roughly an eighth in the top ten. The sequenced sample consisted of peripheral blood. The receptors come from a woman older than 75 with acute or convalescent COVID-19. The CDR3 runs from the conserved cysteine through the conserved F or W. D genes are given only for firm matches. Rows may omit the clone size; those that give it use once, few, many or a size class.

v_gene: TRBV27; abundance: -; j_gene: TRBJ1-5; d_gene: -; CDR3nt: TGTGCCAGCCGAAAGAGGGGACTTAATCAGCCCCAGCATTTT; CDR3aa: CASRKRGLNQPQHF
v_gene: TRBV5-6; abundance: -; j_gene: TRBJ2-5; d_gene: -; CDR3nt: TGTGCCAGCAGCTTAAGAGGAGTACCATTGCCCCAGTACTTC; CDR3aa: CASSLRGVPLPQYF
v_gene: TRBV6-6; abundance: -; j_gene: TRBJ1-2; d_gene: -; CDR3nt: TGTGCCATCCGTACTGTAGGCTACACCTTC; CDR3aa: CAIRTVGYTF
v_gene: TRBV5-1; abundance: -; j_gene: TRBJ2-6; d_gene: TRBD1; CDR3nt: TGCGCCAGCAGCTTGGAGGGACAGGGGGCTACTGGGGCCAACGTCCTGACTTTC; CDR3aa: CASSLEGQGATGANVLTF
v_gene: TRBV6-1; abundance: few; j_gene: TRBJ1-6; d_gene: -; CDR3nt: TGTGCCAGCAGTGAACGAGGTACCTATAATTCACCCCTCCACTTT; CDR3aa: CASSERGTYNSPLHF
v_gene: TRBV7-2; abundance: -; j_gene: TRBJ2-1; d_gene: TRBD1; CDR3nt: TGTGCCAGCAGAAGGACAGGGACGAACAATGAGCAGTTCTTC; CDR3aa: CASRRTGTNNEQFF
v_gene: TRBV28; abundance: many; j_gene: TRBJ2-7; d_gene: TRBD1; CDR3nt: TGTGCCAGCCAGGGGGCTTACGAGCAGTACTTC; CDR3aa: CASQGAYEQYF
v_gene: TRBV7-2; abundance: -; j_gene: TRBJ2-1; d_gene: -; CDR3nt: TGTGCCAGCAGCTTAGCTTCGGGACTGTATGGGGATGAGCAGTTCTTC; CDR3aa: CASSLASGLYGDEQFF
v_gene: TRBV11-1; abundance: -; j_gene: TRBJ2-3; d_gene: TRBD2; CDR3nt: TGTGCCAGCAGCTCCCTGACTAGCGCGGGGGGTACGCAGTATTTT; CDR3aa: CASSSLTSAGGTQYF
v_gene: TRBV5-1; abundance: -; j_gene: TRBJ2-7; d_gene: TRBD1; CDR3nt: TGCGCCAGCAGCTTCGATCAGGGACAGGCATCGCCAAACTTC; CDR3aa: CASSFDQGQASPNF
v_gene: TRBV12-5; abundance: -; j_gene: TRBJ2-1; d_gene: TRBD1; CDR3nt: TGTGCTAGTGGTTTGGGACAGGGAAAGTTCTTC; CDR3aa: CASGLGQGKFF
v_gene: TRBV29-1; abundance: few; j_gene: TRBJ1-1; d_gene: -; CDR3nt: TGCAGCGTTGATTTCGTGGGCAGGGCGGACACTGAAGCTTTCTTT; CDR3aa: CSVDFVGRADTEAFF
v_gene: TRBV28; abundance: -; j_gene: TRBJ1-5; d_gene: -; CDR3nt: TGTGCCAGCATCGAGGCTTATAGCAATCAGCCCCAGCATTTT; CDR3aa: CASIEAYSNQPQHF
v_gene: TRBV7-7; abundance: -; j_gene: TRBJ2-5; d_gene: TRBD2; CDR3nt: TGTGCTAGCAGCTCTAGCGGGGGGGCTCAGACCCAGTACTTC; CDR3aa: CASSSSGGAQTQYF
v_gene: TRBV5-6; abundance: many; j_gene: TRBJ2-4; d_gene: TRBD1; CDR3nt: TGTGCCAGCAGCATGGGACAGGGGGGAAACATTCAGTACTTC; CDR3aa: CASSMGQGGNIQYF
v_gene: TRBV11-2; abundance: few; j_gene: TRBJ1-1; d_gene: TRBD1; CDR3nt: TGTGCCAGCAGCAGAGACAGGGTGACTGAAGCTTTCTTT; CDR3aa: CASSRDRVTEAFF
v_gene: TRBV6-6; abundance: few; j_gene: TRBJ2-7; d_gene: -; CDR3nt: TGTGCCAGCAGTTTTTTACAGAACTACGAGCAGTACTTC; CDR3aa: CASSFLQNYEQYF
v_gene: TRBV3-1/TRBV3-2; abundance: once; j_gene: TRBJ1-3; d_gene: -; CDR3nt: TGTGCCAGCAGCCAACTCGGGAGGGTCGACGGAAACACCATATATTTT; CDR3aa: CASSQLGRVDGNTIYF
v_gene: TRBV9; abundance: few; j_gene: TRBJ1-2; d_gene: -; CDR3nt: TGTGCCAGCAGCCGAGACGGGTTCGACTATGGCTACACCTTC; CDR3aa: CASSRDGFDYGYTF
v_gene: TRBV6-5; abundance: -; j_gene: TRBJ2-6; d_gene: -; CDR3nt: TGTGCCAGCAGTTACTCTTACTCTGGGGCCAACGTCCTGACTTTC; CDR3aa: CASSYSYSGANVLTF
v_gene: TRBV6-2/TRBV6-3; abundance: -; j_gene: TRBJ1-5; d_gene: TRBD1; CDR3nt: TGTGCCAGCAGTAGGGACAGGAACTCGATCAGGCATTTT; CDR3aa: CASSRDRNSIRHF
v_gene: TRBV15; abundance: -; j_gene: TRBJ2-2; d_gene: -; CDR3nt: TGTGCCACCAGTGGCGACTCCCCGGCGAACACCGGGGAGCTGTTTTTT; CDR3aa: CATSGDSPANTGELFF
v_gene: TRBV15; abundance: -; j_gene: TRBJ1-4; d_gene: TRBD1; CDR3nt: TGTGCCACCAGCAGAGATCGGTCGACAGGGAGCGAAAAACTGTTTTTT; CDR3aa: CATSRDRSTGSEKLFF
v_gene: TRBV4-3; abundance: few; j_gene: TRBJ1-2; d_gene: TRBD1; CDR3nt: TGCGCCAGCAGCCAAGATCCACAGGGGGCGGACTATGGCTACACCTTC; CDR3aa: CASSQDPQGADYGYTF
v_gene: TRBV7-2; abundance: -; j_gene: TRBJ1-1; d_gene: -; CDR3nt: TGTGCCAGCAGCTTAGTTCGTGCGGGGGCAGGGACTGAAGCTTTCTTT; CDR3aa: CASSLVRAGAGTEAFF
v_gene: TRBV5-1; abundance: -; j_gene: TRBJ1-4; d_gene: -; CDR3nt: TGCGCCAGCAGCTTATCGAGGAGAATCGATGAAAAACTGTTTTTT; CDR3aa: CASSLSRRIDEKLFF
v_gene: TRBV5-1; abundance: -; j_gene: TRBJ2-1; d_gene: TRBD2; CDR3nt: TGCGCCAGCAGCTCGGGACTAGCGGGGGGGCCGTATGAGCAGTTCTTC; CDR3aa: CASSSGLAGGPYEQFF
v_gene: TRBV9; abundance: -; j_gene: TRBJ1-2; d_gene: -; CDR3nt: TGTGCCAGCAGCCCTCCGTTATATGGCTACACCTTC; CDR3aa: CASSPPLYGYTF
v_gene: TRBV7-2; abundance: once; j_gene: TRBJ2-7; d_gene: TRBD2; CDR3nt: TGTGCCAGCAGCTTAGATCTACCGGGTAGCGGGGGGCGCGCCGAGCAGTACTTC; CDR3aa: CASSLDLPGSGGRAEQYF
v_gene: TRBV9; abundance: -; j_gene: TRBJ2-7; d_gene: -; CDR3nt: TGTGCCAGCAGCCTCAGTGGACACAGCTCCTACGAGCAGTACTTC; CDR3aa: CASSLSGHSSYEQYF
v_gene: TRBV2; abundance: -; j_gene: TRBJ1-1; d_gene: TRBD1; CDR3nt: TGTGCCAGCAGGCTGACAGGGACGGGGGAAGCTTTCTTT; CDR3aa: CASRLTGTGEAFF
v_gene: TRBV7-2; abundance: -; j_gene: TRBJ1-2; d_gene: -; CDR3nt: TGTGCCAGCAGCCCGGGAGGCAGGGTAGATGGCTACACCTTC; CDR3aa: CASSPGGRVDGYTF
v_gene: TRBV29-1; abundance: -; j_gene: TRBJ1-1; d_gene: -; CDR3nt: TGCAGCGTCTCCGGGACACTGAGCTACACTGAAGCTTTCTTT; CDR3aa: CSVSGTLSYTEAFF
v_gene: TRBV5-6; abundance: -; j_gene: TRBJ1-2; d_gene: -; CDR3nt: TGTGCCAGCAGCTTGGGGCAGGGGACGGGCTACACCTTC; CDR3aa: CASSLGQGTGYTF
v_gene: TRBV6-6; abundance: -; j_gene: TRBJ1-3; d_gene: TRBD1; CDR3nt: TGTGCCAGCAGCCCCGACAGGGGGCAGTCGGGAAACACCATATATTTT; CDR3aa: CASSPDRGQSGNTIYF
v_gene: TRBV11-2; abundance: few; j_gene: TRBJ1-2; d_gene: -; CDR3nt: TGTGCCAGCAGCTTATATCCTGATAGCTATGGCTACACCTTC; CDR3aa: CASSLYPDSYGYTF
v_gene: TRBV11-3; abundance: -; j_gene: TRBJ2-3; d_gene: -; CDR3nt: TGTGCCAGCAGCTCGGGGGACTTAGCGGATACGCAGTATTTT; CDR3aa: CASSSGDLADTQYF
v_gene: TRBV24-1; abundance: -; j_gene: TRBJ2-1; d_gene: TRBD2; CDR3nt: TGTGCCACCAGTGATTCGACTAGCGGGGGGGTTTACAATGAGCAGTTCTTC; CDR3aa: CATSDSTSGGVYNEQFF
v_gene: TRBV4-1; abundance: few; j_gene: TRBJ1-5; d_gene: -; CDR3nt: TGCGCCAGCAGCCTTATAGAGACAGATCAGCCCCAGCATTTT; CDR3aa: CASSLIETDQPQHF
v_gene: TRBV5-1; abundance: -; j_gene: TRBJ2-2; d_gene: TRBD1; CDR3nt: TGCGCCAGCAGCTTGAGGACAGGGGGCGCGGTCGGGGAGCTGTTTTTT; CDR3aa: CASSLRTGGAVGELFF
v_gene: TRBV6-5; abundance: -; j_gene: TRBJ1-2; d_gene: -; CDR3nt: TGTGCCAGCAGTTACTCGGCAGGGGCCGGCTACACCTTC; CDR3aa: CASSYSAGAGYTF
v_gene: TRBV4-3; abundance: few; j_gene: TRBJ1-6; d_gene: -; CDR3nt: TGCGCCAGCAGCCAAGATCTGGACAGAAATTCACCCCTCCACTTT; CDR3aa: CASSQDLDRNSPLHF
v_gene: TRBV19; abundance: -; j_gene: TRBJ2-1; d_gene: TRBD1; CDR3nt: TGTGCCAGTAGTATACGAGGGGGCAAGAATGAGCAGTTCTTC; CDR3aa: CASSIRGGKNEQFF
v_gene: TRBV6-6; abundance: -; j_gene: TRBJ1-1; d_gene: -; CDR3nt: TGTGCCAGCAGTAGCCGGGGGGCGAACACTGAAGCTTTCTTT; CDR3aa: CASSSRGANTEAFF